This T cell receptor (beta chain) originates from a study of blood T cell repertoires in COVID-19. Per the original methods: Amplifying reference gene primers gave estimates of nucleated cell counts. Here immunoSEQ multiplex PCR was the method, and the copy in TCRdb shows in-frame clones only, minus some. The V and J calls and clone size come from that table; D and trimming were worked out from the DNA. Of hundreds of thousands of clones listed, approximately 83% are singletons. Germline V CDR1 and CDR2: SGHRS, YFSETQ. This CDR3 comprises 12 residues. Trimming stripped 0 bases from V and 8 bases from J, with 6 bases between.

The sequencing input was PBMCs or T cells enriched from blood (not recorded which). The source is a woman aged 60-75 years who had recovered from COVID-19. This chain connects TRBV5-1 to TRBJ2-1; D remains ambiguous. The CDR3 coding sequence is TGCGCCAGCAGCTTGGCGGTTCATGAGCAGTTCTTC. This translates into CASSLAVHEQFF.